The sequence of this T cell receptor (beta chain) was determined in a study of glioma-infiltrating T cells. Amplification of TCR alpha and beta CDR3 regions from RNA used iRepertoire nested multiplex PCR. TCRdb called the multiplex PCR reads again in MiXCR, with one record for every CDR3 protein. The table includes 170,000 or so distinct CDR3 sequences, about 46% detected once. This clonotype was counted a few times. Unmatched junction bases numbered 8, after V lost 0 bases and J lost 6 bases. The germline CDR1 and CDR2 sequences are LGHNA and YNFKEQ. This CDR3 spans 17 amino acids. The sequenced material came from glioma tissue, nonneoplastic brain tissue, or PBMCs (not recorded which). The clonotype comes from a human donor with low-grade glioma or glioblastoma, undergoing nonglioma brain surgery, or in good health (not recorded which). J is TRBJ2-3 and V is TRBV4-2; TRBD2 aligns across 11 bases. CDR3 residues: CASSQDLLAGGLDTQYF. CDR3 sequence (DNA): TGTGCCAGCAGCCAAGATCTCCTAGCGGGAGGATTGGATACGCAGTATTTT.